This T cell receptor (beta chain) appears in the sequencing data of a study of shared clonotypes between healthy human individuals. On the study more broadly: CD4 naive and CD4 memory each took three plates per donor, while CD8 naive took two and CD8 memory one.

The study's findings and limits: Only blood was sampled, and tissue TCR repertoires likely differ from blood ones.

Note on this clone: Its matching antigen is unknown.

The assay was immunoSEQ multiplex PCR, and TCRdb's table has in-frame clones only and misses some. The repertoire holds millions of clones, with roughly 95% as singletons. Sequencing was carried out using naive CD4+ T cells sorted from blood. Subset denoted: CD45RA+ positively selected. The clonotype was recovered from a man aged 18 to 30 in good health.

Written as DNA, the CDR3 is TGTGCCAGTAGTATTGACAGGGTCGGCGGCTACACCTTC. It is translated as CASSIDRVGGYTF. The rearrangement links TRBV19 to TRBJ1-2; TRBD1 matches at 7 bases. The CDR3 totals 13 residues. The J segment lost 8 bases and the V segment lost 3 bases, leaving 6 bases of the junction unmatched. Germline V gene lookup returns CDR1 LNHDA and CDR2 SQIVND (reference sequence).